This T cell receptor (beta chain) was identified during a study of blood T cell repertoires in COVID-19. Study-level background: From the United States, Italy and Spain came samples of acute and convalescent COVID-19.

Original handling: Amplification of reference gene primers was used by the study to estimate nucleated cell counts. Sequenced by immunoSEQ multiplex PCR; TCRdb stores in-frame clones only, minus some. V and J calls and clone size are those listed in that table; D and trimming were worked out from the DNA. Counted here are around 70,000 clones, under 85% occurring once; the ten biggest clones make up around 20%. Trimming took off 2 bases at V and 0 bases at J, with 7 bases between the two ends. The CDR3 runs 15 residues. CDR1 and CDR2 from the germline V gene are KGHSH and LQKENI. The table lists this clone with a count of one.

The sequence was collected from a man in his 70s with acute or convalescent COVID-19. The specimen sequenced was peripheral blood. The rearrangement uses TRBV18 and TRBJ1-4, with D hard to call. The CDR3 region has the DNA TGTGCCAGCTCACCAGGGCTGGCAACTAATGAAAAACTGTTTTTT. This encodes CASSPGLATNEKLFF.